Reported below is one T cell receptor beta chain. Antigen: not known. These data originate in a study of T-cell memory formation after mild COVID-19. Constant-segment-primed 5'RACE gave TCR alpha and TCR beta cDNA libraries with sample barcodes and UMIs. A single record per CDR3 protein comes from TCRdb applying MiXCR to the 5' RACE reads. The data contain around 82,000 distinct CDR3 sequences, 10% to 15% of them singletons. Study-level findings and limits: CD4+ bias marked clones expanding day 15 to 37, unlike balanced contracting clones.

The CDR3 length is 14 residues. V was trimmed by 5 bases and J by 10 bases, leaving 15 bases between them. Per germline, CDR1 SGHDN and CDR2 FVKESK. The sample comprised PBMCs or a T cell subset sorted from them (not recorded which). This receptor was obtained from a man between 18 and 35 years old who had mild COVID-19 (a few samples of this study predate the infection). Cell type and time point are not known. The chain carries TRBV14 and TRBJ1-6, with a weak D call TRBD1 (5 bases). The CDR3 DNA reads TGTGCCAGCAGCGAGAAGGTGGGGCGGTCACCCCTCCACTTT. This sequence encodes CASSEKVGRSPLHF.